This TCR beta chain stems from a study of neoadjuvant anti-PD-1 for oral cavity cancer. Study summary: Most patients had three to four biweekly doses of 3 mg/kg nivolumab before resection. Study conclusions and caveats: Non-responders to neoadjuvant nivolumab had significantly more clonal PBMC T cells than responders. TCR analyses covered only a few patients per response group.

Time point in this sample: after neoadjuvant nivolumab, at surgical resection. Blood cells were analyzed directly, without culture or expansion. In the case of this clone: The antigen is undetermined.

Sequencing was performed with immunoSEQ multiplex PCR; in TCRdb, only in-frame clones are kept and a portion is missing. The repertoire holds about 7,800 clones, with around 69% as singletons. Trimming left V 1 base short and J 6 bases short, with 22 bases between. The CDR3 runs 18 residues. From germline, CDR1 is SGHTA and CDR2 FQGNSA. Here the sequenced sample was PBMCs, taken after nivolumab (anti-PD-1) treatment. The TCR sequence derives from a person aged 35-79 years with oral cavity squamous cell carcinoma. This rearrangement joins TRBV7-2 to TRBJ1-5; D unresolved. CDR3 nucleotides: TGTGCCAGCAGCTTAGAAACCGGACGGACTTGGGCAGCTCAGCCCCAGCATTTT. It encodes CASSLETGRTWAAQPQHF.